The following is a T cell receptor beta chain sequence with its context. Its target is unknown. These data are taken from a study of cytomegalovirus exposure and HLA in healthy donors. Study-level results: Later analysis indicated greater clonal expansion among HLA-associated TCR beta chains than among equally common other chains. The authors later linked a missense DCLRE1C variant to TCR beta V- and J-gene trimming. Rarity held for most TCR sequences, but there were some public TCRs that occurred in many donors. Prior analysis indicated that the majority of TCR beta V segments exhibited productivity approximately 87% or approximately 30% of the time.

CDR3 length equals 15 residues. V lost 4 bases, J lost 3 bases, and 7 bases stayed unmatched. CDR1 SGHAT and CDR2 FQNNGV come from the germline V gene. In the PCR, 60 Vbeta and 13 Jbeta primers were used. TCRdb keeps only in-frame clones here, not all; method: immunoSEQ multiplex PCR. The sample holds more than 95,000 clones. Sequencing used PBMCs. The sequence came from a man aged 40-49 years in good health and CMV-seronegative. The chain combines TRBV11-2 with TRBJ2-5; 8 nucleotides line up with TRBD2. The CDR3 DNA reads as TGTGCCAGCAGCTATAGCGGGAAAGGGGAAGAGACCCAGTACTTC. Translated: CASSYSGKGEETQYF.